What follows are 30 T cell receptor beta chains derived from one specimen sequenced in a study of CD8+CD57+ T cells in acquired aplastic anemia. Profiles of TCR beta VDJ and CDR3 were generated from a genomic DNA template. MiXCR, run by TCRdb on the reads, gives a single entry per CDR3 protein. Of around 180,000 distinct CDR3 sequences in the sample, about 64% are singletons; the top ten hold around 45%. Sequencing was done on a sample of sorted CD4+, CD8+, or CD8+CD57+ T cells (not recorded which) from PBMCs. Receptors originate from a human donor with severe aplastic anemia or a healthy control (not recorded which).

The chain has TRBV15 and TRBJ2-1; the match to TRBD1 covers 10 bases. The CDR3 is made up of 17 amino acids. Trimming at V came to 6 bases and at J to 7 bases, leaving 15 bases not matched to a gene. CDR1 is LNHNV, CDR2 YYDKDF, per germline (reference sequence). CDR3 bases: TGTGCCACCAGACAGGACAGGTCGGGACAGGGGTTGAATGAGCAGTTCTTC. Its translation: CATRQDRSGQGLNEQFF. Filled out from reference TRBV15 and TRBJ2-1, the complete variable domain reads DAMVIQNPRYQVTQFGKPVTLSCSQTLNHNVMYWYQQKSSQAPKLLFHYYDKDFNNEADTPDNFQSRRPNTSFCFLDIRSPGLGDTAMYLCATRQDRSGQGLNEQFFGPGTRLTVL.

The chain employs TRBV25-1 and TRBJ1-2; 11 bases are a match to TRBD1. Trimming took 6 bases from V and 6 from J; bases not matched to a gene: 12. The CDR3 totals 16 residues. CDR1 MGHDK and CDR2 SYGVNS come from the germline V gene. As DNA, the CDR3 is TGTGCCAGCAGGAAGCCCGCAGGGACAGGGGGAGATGGCTACACCTTC. Translated: CASRKPAGTGGDGYTF.

This clonotype was recorded only once. The gene calls are TRBV24-1 and TRBJ2-3; TRBD2 is a possible D gene (5 bases). Germline V gene lookup returns CDR1 KGHDR and CDR2 SFDVKD. The CDR3 length is 14 residues. V was clipped by 5 bases and J by 2 bases, with 10 bases between them. As DNA, the CDR3 is TGTGCCACCAGTGCCGACGACTACACAGATACGCAGTATTTT. It codes for CATSADDYTDTQYF.

The chain is built from TRBV2 and TRBJ2-1; TRBD2 is a possible D gene (5 bases). V was cut by 6 bases and J by 7 bases, with 22 bases left in between. This CDR3 region has 16 residues. The germline V gene has CDR1 SNHLY and CDR2 FYNNEI. The CDR3 sequence is CASSPPGFRFSNEQFF. CDR3 bases: TGTGCCAGCAGCCCTCCGGGGTTTCGGTTTTCTAATGAGCAGTTCTTC.

There are many counts of this clonotype. V usage is TRBV6-5 and J usage is TRBJ1-6; no definite D call. CDR3 length: 13 amino acids. The germline CDR1 and CDR2 sequences are MNHEY and SVGAGI. Trimming removed 10 bases at V and 10 bases at J, with 17 bases between. The CDR3 nucleotides read TGTGCCACCGGAGATTTGGGTGGGTCACCCCTCCACTTT. Its translation is CATGDLGGSPLHF.

The chain links TRBV24-1 to TRBJ2-7; 7 bases map to TRBD1. V lost 1 base, J lost 4 bases, and 12 bases stayed unmatched. CDR1 and CDR2 (germline): KGHDR, SFDVKD. The CDR3 length is 17 residues. The CDR3 nucleotides read TGTGCCACCAGTGATTTTTACCCCGACAGGGTTCGGTACGAGCAGTACTTC. Its translation is CATSDFYPDRVRYEQYF.

This clonotype was seen only once. The genes are TRBV7-2 and TRBJ2-3; possibly TRBD2 for D (5 bases). Germline CDR1 SGHTA, CDR2 FQGNSA. There are 14 residues in the CDR3. V was pared by 3 bases and J by 3 bases, with 10 bases between. Here the CDR3 reads CASSFSRRTDTQYF. CDR3 sequence (DNA): TGTGCCAGCAGCTTTTCGAGGAGGACAGATACGCAGTATTTT.

The chain joins TRBV10-3 to TRBJ1-6; D remains unclear. Germline V gene lookup returns CDR1 ENHRY and CDR2 SYGVKD. The CDR3 runs 16 residues. V lost 0 bases to trimming and J lost 9 bases, with 15 bases between them. As DNA, the CDR3 is TGTGCCATCAGTGAGTCGGTACCCAGATCCCGTTCACCCCTCCACTTT. Translated, it gives CAISESVPRSRSPLHF.

V is TRBV10-3 and J is TRBJ1-4; weak D call: TRBD1 (5 bases). V lost 11 bases and J lost 5, with 12 bases in between. The CDR3 has 12 amino acids. Germline loops: CDR1 ENHRY, CDR2 SYGVKD. The CDR3 DNA reads TGTGCCGTGAGGGACGGAAATGAAAAACTGTTTTTT. The encoded protein is CAVRDGNEKLFF.

This chain joins TRBV5-8 and TRBJ1-5; D is undetermined. CDR3 length: 12 amino acids. Per the germline V gene, CDR1 is SGHTS and CDR2 is YDEGEE. Trimming took 5 bases from V and 5 from J, leaving 8 bases between them. The CDR3 protein is CASRGVDQPQHF. The CDR3 coding sequence is TGTGCCAGCAGAGGAGTAGATCAGCCCCAGCATTTT.

This clonotype was observed many times. The chain couples TRBV12-3 or TRBV12-4 to TRBJ2-5, with D possibly being TRBD1 or TRBD2 (6 bases each). The germline V and J ends were trimmed by 6 bases and 4 bases, with 12 bases remaining between them. This CDR3 is 13 amino acids long. The CDR3 here is CASRLEGGETQYF. The CDR3 region has the DNA TGTGCCAGCAGACTCGAGGGGGGAGAGACCCAGTACTTC.

This clonotype was seen only once. The chain joins TRBV19 to TRBJ1-1; D is unclear. CDR1 is LNHDA, CDR2 SQIVND, per germline (reference sequence). This CDR3 comprises 11 residues. V was pared by 3 bases and J by 6 bases, with 5 bases between. CDR3 loop: CASSIGAEAFF. The CDR3 nucleotides are TGTGCCAGTAGTATCGGCGCTGAAGCTTTCTTT.

About this clonotype itself: Lacking the conserved final phenylalanine or tryptophan, this CDR3 likely reflects a read error. The V call is TRBV19, the J call TRBJ1-3; TRBD1 might be the D (5 bases). The CDR3 is made up of 15 amino acids. The germline CDR1 and CDR2 sequences are LNHDA and SQIVND (reference sequence). CDR3 nucleotides: TGTGACAGTAGTATACGGGACTACTCTGGAAACACCATATATTAT. Translating gives CDSSIRDYSGNTIYY.

This clonotype came up a few times. This chain links TRBV20-1 with TRBJ2-7; 14 nucleotides match TRBD2. The CDR3 loop spans 15 amino acids. Germline lookup yields CDR1 DFQATT and CDR2 SNEGSKA (reference sequence). V lost 4 bases, J lost 7 bases, and 9 bases stayed unmatched. CDR3 coding DNA: TGCAGTGCTACCAGACTAGCGGGAGGGCCGGATGAGCAGTACTTC. The encoded protein is CSATRLAGGPDEQYF.

The genes are TRBV20-1 and TRBJ2-7, with 8 bases identical to TRBD1. Germline V gene data show CDR1 as DFQATT and CDR2 as SNEGSKA (reference sequence). V lost 3 bases and J lost 3; bases outside the gene matches: 7. The CDR3 contains 14 residues. The CDR3 reads CSASGQGRDYEQYF. Written as DNA, the CDR3 is TGCAGTGCTAGTGGACAGGGACGCGACTACGAGCAGTACTTC.

J is TRBJ1-2 and V is TRBV6-1; TRBD1 is a possible D gene (5 bases). The CDR3 runs 11 residues. Trimming cost V 8 bases and J 8 bases, with 12 bases left between them. Per the germline V gene, CDR1 is MNHNS and CDR2 is SASEGT. DNA for the CDR3: TGTGCCAGCGGGGCAGGCTTAGGCTACACCTTC. It is translated as CASGAGLGYTF.

The chain links TRBV4-1 to TRBJ2-3, with 7 bases aligning to TRBD2. The V gene's germline CDR1 is MGHRA and CDR2 YSYEKL. The CDR3 runs to 16 residues. Unmatched junction bases numbered 4, after V lost 1 base and J lost 0 bases. The CDR3 region is CASSQGGGESTDTQYF. CDR3 DNA: TGCGCCAGCAGCCAAGGTGGGGGGGAAAGCACAGATACGCAGTATTTT.

This clonotype came up a few times. This chain uses TRBV15 with TRBJ1-2; D gene ambiguous. This CDR3 is 13 amino acids long. Trimming cost V 0 bases and J 4 bases, with 6 bases left between them. Per germline, CDR1 LNHNV and CDR2 YYDKDF (reference sequence). The CDR3 DNA sequence: TGTGCCACCAGCAGAGATCATCCCTATGGCTACACCTTC. This gives the protein CATSRDHPYGYTF. The full variable domain, completed using reference TRBV15 and TRBJ1-2, is DAMVIQNPRYQVTQFGKPVTLSCSQTLNHNVMYWYQQKSSQAPKLLFHYYDKDFNNEADTPDNFQSRRPNTSFCFLDIRSPGLGDTAMYLCATSRDHPYGYTFGSGTRLTVV.

The count of this clonotype is one. The V and J genes are TRBV24-1 and TRBJ1-2; possibly TRBD1 for D (6 bases). The CDR3 consists of 12 residues. Per the germline V gene, CDR1 is KGHDR and CDR2 is SFDVKD. V lost 4 bases, J lost 7 bases, and 9 bases lay in between. CDR3 protein: CATSEQGRGYTF. CDR3 bases: TGTGCCACCAGTGAACAGGGTCGTGGCTACACCTTC.

This clonotype showed up many times. This rearrangement joins TRBV20-1 to TRBJ2-7; 8 bases align to TRBD1. CDR3 length: 14 amino acids. The germline gives CDR1 DFQATT, CDR2 SNEGSKA (reference sequence). V lost 6 bases, J lost 2 bases, and 9 bases stayed unmatched. The CDR3 region is CSASDRGGTYEQYF. The CDR3, as DNA: TGCAGTGCCTCAGACAGGGGAGGAACCTACGAGCAGTACTTC.

The V gene is TRBV10-3, the J gene TRBJ1-1; D not certain. Trimming removed 4 bases from V and 1 base from J, with 4 bases in between. CDR3 length: 12 residues. Germline V gene data show CDR1 as ENHRY and CDR2 as SYGVKD. This chain's CDR3 is CAISAANTEAFF. CDR3 DNA sequence: TGTGCCATCAGTGCCGCGAACACTGAAGCTTTCTTT.

This clonotype occurred once. The chain carries TRBV7-8 and TRBJ1-1; D not resolved. The CDR3 runs to 13 residues. Trimming took off 5 bases at V and 0 bases at J, with 7 bases between the two ends. Germline V gives CDR1 SGHVS, CDR2 FQNEAQ. In DNA, the CDR3 is TGTGCCAGCAGCCGAAACATGAACACTGAAGCTTTCTTT. Protein product: CASSRNMNTEAFF.

The chain carries TRBV7-9 and TRBJ2-3; D not certain. V gave up 2 bases and J gave up 4 bases, with 13 bases separating them. This CDR3 region has 15 residues. CDR1 and CDR2 (germline): SEHNR, FQNEAQ (reference sequence). The CDR3 nucleotides are TGTGCCAGCAGCTTACCTGTCCCCGCAGCAGATACGCAGTATTTT. It encodes CASSLPVPAADTQYF.

The chain carries TRBV6-4 and TRBJ2-3; D tentatively fits TRBD1 or TRBD2 (5 bases each). This CDR3 is built from 15 residues. V lost 3 bases to trimming and J lost 11 bases, with 21 bases between them. From germline, CDR1 is MRHNA and CDR2 SNTAGT. CDR3 residues: CASSEGEPTNNEQYF. In DNA form, the CDR3 reads TGTGCCAGCAGTGAGGGGGAACCCACCAACAATGAGCAGTATTTT.

The chain links TRBV7-9 to TRBJ2-7; D ambiguous. The V end was cut by 6 bases, the J end by 3 bases, with 18 bases between. Germline V gene data show CDR1 as SEHNR and CDR2 as FQNEAQ (reference sequence). The CDR3 length is 15 residues. In nucleotides, the CDR3 is TGTGCCAGCAGTGCACTAAGGCAGTATTACTACGAGCAGTACTTC. It encodes CASSALRQYYYEQYF.

This clonotype was seen only a few times. V usage is TRBV7-8 and J usage is TRBJ2-3; 7 positions agree with TRBD1. The trim removed 2 bases at V and 3 bases at J, leaving 11 bases unmatched. Germline V CDR1 and CDR2: SGHVS, FQNEAQ. The CDR3 is 17 amino acids. CDR3 residues: CASSLRRLWGQTDTQYF. The CDR3 nucleotides read TGTGCCAGCAGCTTAAGACGTCTCTGGGGACAGACAGATACGCAGTATTTT.

This clonotype was recorded at least ten times. The V and J genes are TRBV11-2 and TRBJ2-1; perhaps D is TRBD1 or TRBD2 (5 bases each). This CDR3 is 16 amino acids long. The germline V and J ends were trimmed by 3 bases and 4 bases, with 16 bases remaining between them. Germline V gene sequence: CDR1 SGHAT, CDR2 FQNNGV. The CDR3 DNA follows: TGTGCCAGCAGCTTGGGGAGACAGATTCGGTACAATGAGCAGTTCTTC. Translation gives CASSLGRQIRYNEQFF.

This clonotype was seen ten or more times. The rearrangement joins TRBV4-1 to TRBJ2-1; D is perhaps TRBD1 (6 bases). There are 18 residues in the CDR3. The V gene lost 0 bases and the J gene lost 4 bases, with 19 bases spanning the gap. Germline V gene lookup returns CDR1 MGHRA and CDR2 YSYEKL. CDR3 sequence (DNA): TGCGCCAGCAGCCAAGACCAACAGGGTCCAAGCTGGTACAATGAGCAGTTCTTC. Its protein is CASSQDQQGPSWYNEQFF.

The chain recombines TRBV5-4 with TRBJ2-1; 9 positions match TRBD2. Germline CDR1 and CDR2: SGHNT and YYREEE (reference sequence). Trimming took 4 bases from V and 6 from J; bases not matched to a gene: 11. The CDR3 extends over 16 amino acids. The CDR3 coding sequence is TGTGCCAGCAGCCCGCCCGCGGGGGGGCGGATCAATGAGCAGTTCTTC. Protein sequence: CASSPPAGGRINEQFF.

In this sample, this clonotype turned up a few times. This sequence joins TRBV7-2 and TRBJ2-7; a weak D match, TRBD1 (6 bases). The germline V gene encodes CDR1 SGHTA and CDR2 FQGNSA. The CDR3 loop spans 14 amino acids. V dropped 5 bases and J dropped 3 bases, with 14 bases sitting between them. CDR3 sequence (DNA): TGTGCCAGCAGCCCCGTAGGGGGAAACTACGAGCAGTACTTC. It is translated as CASSPVGGNYEQYF.